This is a list of T cell receptor beta chains from one sample in a study of cytomegalovirus exposure and HLA in healthy donors. Assay: immunoSEQ multiplex PCR; the TCRdb copy retains only in-frame clones and omits some. The table lists approximately 160,000 clones, approximately 80% of them singletons. The sequencing input was PBMCs. These receptors were collected from a man aged 25 to 40 in good health and CMV-seropositive. The CDR3 runs from the conserved cysteine through the conserved F or W. D genes are given only for firm matches. Expanded clones are given a class, and other clones once, few, many or no size at all.

clone_size	v_call	d_call	j_call	cdr3_aa	cdr3_nt
-	TRBV6-4	TRBD2	TRBJ2-2	CASSTSGGTGGELFF	TGTGCCAGCAGTACCAGCGGGGGGACCGGCGGGGAGCTGTTTTTT
-	TRBV6-5	TRBD1	TRBJ2-7	CASTPDRGETYEQYF	TGTGCCAGCACCCCGGACAGGGGTGAAACCTACGAGCAGTACTTC
-	TRBV9	TRBD2	TRBJ2-3	CASSPWGSGRASDTQYF	TGTGCCAGCAGCCCCTGGGGTAGCGGGAGGGCTTCAGATACGCAGTATTTT
few	TRBV9	TRBD2	TRBJ2-3	CASSEGLAGGGNTDTQYF	TGTGCCAGCAGCGAGGGATTAGCGGGGGGAGGGAACACAGATACGCAGTATTTT
once	TRBV29-1	-	TRBJ1-2	CSVLGGGYGYTF	TGCAGCGTGCTCGGCGGCGGCTATGGCTACACCTTC
-	TRBV25-1	-	TRBJ1-1	CASRLAGASGNTEAFF	TGTGCCAGCAGGCTCGCAGGGGCATCCGGGAACACTGAAGCTTTCTTT
-	TRBV4-3	-	TRBJ1-2	CASSQGQPPYGYTF	TGCGCCAGCAGCCAAGGACAGCCGCCCTATGGCTACACCTTC
few	TRBV6-1	TRBD1	TRBJ1-2	CASSEGFWVRQGGYGYTF	TGTGCCAGCAGTGAAGGATTTTGGGTTCGGCAGGGGGGCTATGGCTACACCTTC
-	TRBV5-1	-	TRBJ2-2	CASSHRDGGDTGELFF	TGCGCCAGCAGCCACCGGGACGGCGGGGACACCGGGGAGCTGTTTTTT
once	TRBV28	-	TRBJ1-1	CASSYPRQINTEAFF	TGTGCCAGCAGTTACCCTAGACAGATTAACACTGAAGCTTTCTTT
-	TRBV11-2	-	TRBJ1-2	CARDRTDYGYTF	TGTGCCAGGGACAGAACGGACTATGGCTACACCTTC
-	TRBV5-1	TRBD1	TRBJ2-2	CASSRGQGNTGELFF	TGCGCCAGCAGCCGGGGACAGGGGAACACCGGGGAGCTGTTTTTT
-	TRBV9	TRBD1	TRBJ1-3	CASSPGGGNTIYF	TGTGCCAGCAGCCCAGGGGGGGGAAACACCATATATTTT
-	TRBV6-6	-	TRBJ1-2	CASSLQVGAGDGYTF	TGTGCCAGCTCGCTTCAGGTGGGGGCAGGGGACGGCTACACCTTC
-	TRBV4-3	-	TRBJ1-3	CASSQRNRASGNTIYF	TGCGCCAGCAGCCAACGCAACAGGGCCAGTGGAAACACCATATATTTT
-	TRBV7-2	-	TRBJ2-2	CASSLQGWGTGELFF	TGTGCCAGCAGCTTACAGGGCTGGGGCACCGGGGAGCTGTTTTTT
-	TRBV2	-	TRBJ1-5	CASSPGIGTFNSNQPQHF	TGTGCCAGCAGCCCTGGGATTGGGACTTTTAATAGCAATCAGCCCCAGCATTTT
-	TRBV27	-	TRBJ1-5	CASRLGGGNQPQHF	TGTGCCAGCAGGCTAGGGGGGGGCAATCAGCCCCAGCATTTT
-	TRBV5-1	-	TRBJ2-3	CASSLARVASTDTQYF	TGCGCCAGCAGCCTCGCGAGGGTGGCGAGCACAGATACGCAGTATTTT
once	TRBV19	TRBD1	TRBJ1-2	CASRADREFYGYTF	TGTGCCAGTAGAGCTGACAGGGAATTCTATGGCTACACCTTC